This entry lists 15 T cell receptor beta chains sequenced from one sample in a study of CXCR3-negative and CXCR3-positive naive CD8 T cells. The method, 5' RACE with UMI labels, was used to prepare the TRB cDNA libraries. Reanalyzing the 5' RACE reads, TCRdb keeps one entry per CDR3 protein, without DNA. Its clone listing holds about 81,000 distinct CDR3 sequences. The sequencing sample was made of naive CXCR3- CD8+ T cells from blood. Subset noted: CD45RO-CCR7+CD27+CD95- naive CD8+ T cells lacking CXCR3 (TNR3-). These receptors came from a human donor in good health. Some clones in this sample may be carry-over from other donors' samples.

This chain joins TRBV20-1 and TRBJ2-7; absent DNA, TCRdb's TRBD1 call cannot be checked. Germline V CDR1 and CDR2: DFQATT, SNEGSKA (reference sequence). The CDR3 runs to 13 residues. Here the CDR3 reads CSAAPGEWSEQYF.

The chain joins TRBV7-6 to TRBJ2-1; without DNA, the TCRdb call of TRBD2 cannot be checked. Germline CDR1 SGHVS, CDR2 FNYEAQ. This CDR3 spans 14 amino acids. CDR3 protein: CASSYGGNLNEQFF.

The V gene is TRBV4-1, the J gene TRBJ2-2; TCRdb calls TRBD2, which cannot be checked without DNA. Germline V gene lookup returns CDR1 MGHRA and CDR2 YSYEKL. This CDR3 is built from 16 residues. The CDR3 region is CASSSRLATNTGELFF.

The chain joins TRBV5-1 to TRBJ2-3; TCRdb designates TRBD1, a call that cannot be tested without DNA. This CDR3 spans 18 amino acids. Germline V gives CDR1 SGHRS, CDR2 YFSETQ. CDR3 sequence reads: CASSFLPDRGRGTDTQYF.

The V call is TRBV15, the J call TRBJ1-1; TCRdb's D call, TRBD1, is unchecked because there is no DNA. The germline V gene encodes CDR1 LNHNV and CDR2 YYDKDF (reference sequence). This CDR3 is built from 14 residues. The CDR3: CATSNRDFNTEAFF.

The rearrangement joins TRBV29-1 to TRBJ2-7; the TCRdb D gene call, TRBD2, has no DNA to confirm it. The CDR3 is 11 residues long. Per germline, CDR1 SQVTM and CDR2 ANQGSEA. The chain's CDR3 is CSALGGYEQYF.

The rearrangement joins TRBV12-3 or TRBV12-4 to TRBJ2-1; TCRdb's D call of TRBD1 is untestable without DNA. CDR3 length equals 15 residues. The CDR3 sequence is CASSPSGQGFGEQFF.

The chain recombines TRBV15 with TRBJ2-1; no DNA is available, so the TRBD1 call from TCRdb remains unchecked. The CDR3 sequence is 15 residues long. Germline V lookup: CDR1 LNHNV, CDR2 YYDKDF (reference sequence). CDR3 protein: CATSSEGRLDNEQFF.

The gene calls are TRBV7-9 and TRBJ2-2; TCRdb lists TRBD1, though no DNA is available to test this call. This CDR3 spans 17 amino acids. CDR1 and CDR2 (germline): SEHNR, FQNEAQ (reference sequence). The CDR3 region is CASSLTKPGTNTGELFF. Combining the CDR3 with reference TRBV7-9 and TRBJ2-2 gives the whole variable domain DTGVSQNPRHKITKRGQNVTFRCDPISEHNRLYWYRQTLGQGPEFLTYFQNEAQLEKSRLLSDRFSAERPKGSFSTLEIQRTEQGDSAMYLCASSLTKPGTNTGELFFGEGSRLTVL.

This clonotype is deemed medium-sized by its frequency. The CDR3 loop reads CASSWAGDLKTTDTQYF. The chain recombines TRBV11-1 with TRBJ2-3; there is no DNA to check the TCRdb D call of TRBD2. The CDR3 has 17 residues. Germline V CDR1 and CDR2: SGHAT, FQDESV (reference sequence).

V and J are TRBV9 and TRBJ2-1. Germline V gene data show CDR1 as SGDLS and CDR2 as YYNGEE. This CDR3 is built from 13 residues. The CDR3 here is CASSVWSYNEQFF. Full variable domain (missing parts from reference TRBV9 and TRBJ2-1): DSGVTQTPKHLITATGQRVTLRCSPRSGDLSVYWYQQSLDQGLQFLIQYYNGEERAKGNILERFSAQQFPDLHSELNLSSLELGDSALYFCASSVWSYNEQFFGPGTRLTVL.

The CDR3 here is CASSWYTYEQYF. The chain employs TRBV12-3 or TRBV12-4 and TRBJ2-7. The CDR3 loop spans 12 amino acids.

This chain joins TRBV7-9 and TRBJ2-7; the D call from TCRdb, TRBD1, cannot be confirmed without DNA. Germline CDR1 SEHNR, CDR2 FQNEAQ (reference sequence). The length of the CDR3 is 17 residues. The CDR3: CASSPPAGFPLDYEQYF.

The chain recombines TRBV28 with TRBJ2-5. CDR3 length: 11 amino acids. Germline CDR1 and CDR2: MDHEN and SYDVKM. The CDR3 region is CASSFSKTQYF.

The V and J genes are TRBV7-2 and TRBJ1-6; with no DNA, the TCRdb D assignment of TRBD1 cannot be verified. Germline V gene data show CDR1 as SGHTA and CDR2 as FQGNSA. This CDR3 spans 14 amino acids. CDR3 sequence reads: CASSADSYNSPLHF.